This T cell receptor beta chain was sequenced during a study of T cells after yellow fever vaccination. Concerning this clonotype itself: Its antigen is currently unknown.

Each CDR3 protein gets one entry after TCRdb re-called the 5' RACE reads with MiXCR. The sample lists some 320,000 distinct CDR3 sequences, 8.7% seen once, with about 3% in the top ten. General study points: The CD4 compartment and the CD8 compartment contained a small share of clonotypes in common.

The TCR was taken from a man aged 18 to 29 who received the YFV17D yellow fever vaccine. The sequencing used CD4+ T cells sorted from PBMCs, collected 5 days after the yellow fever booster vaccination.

The CDR3 here is CASSYLDRGPYEQYF. As DNA, the CDR3 is TGTGCCAGCAGTTACCTAGACAGGGGGCCCTACGAGCAGTACTTC. The J gene is TRBJ2-7, the V gene TRBV6-2 or TRBV6-3; 10 nucleotides match TRBD1. Germline V gene data show CDR1 as MNHEY and CDR2 as SVGEGT. The CDR3 extends over 15 amino acids. V lost 2 bases, J lost 2 bases, and 3 bases stayed unmatched.